Sequencing of this T cell receptor beta chain was carried out in a study of CD8 T cells in Susac syndrome. General study results and limits: The TCR sequencing and HLA analysis in the study involved a relatively small number of individuals, as the study acknowledged.

In the case of this clonotype: No antigen is known for it.

The control participants were healthy donors, and these controls were matched with respect to both age and sex. Negative isolation was used for CD8+ and CD4+ T cells and FACS enrichment for TEMRA cells. Reverse transcription of 0.5 to 1 ug RNA was carried out with random hexamers. Coverage of TCR beta CDR3 amplification by immunoSEQ multiplex PCR extended to 54 Vbeta and 13 Jbeta. TCRdb processed the immunoSEQ multiplex PCR reads anew with MiXCR; each CDR3 protein has one entry. The table lists more than 150,000 distinct CDR3 sequences, around 94% of them singletons. This sequence was found in a human donor in good health. Specimen: CD4+ T cells from PBMCs.

CDR3 residues: CSARTDSNQPQHF. The CDR3 region has the DNA TGCAGTGCTCGGACAGATAGCAATCAGCCCCAGCATTTT. J is TRBJ1-5 and V is TRBV20-1; perhaps TRBD1 as D (6 bases). Germline V lookup: CDR1 DFQATT, CDR2 SNEGSKA (reference sequence). V gave up 5 bases and J gave up 0 bases, with 8 bases separating them. The CDR3 consists of 13 residues.